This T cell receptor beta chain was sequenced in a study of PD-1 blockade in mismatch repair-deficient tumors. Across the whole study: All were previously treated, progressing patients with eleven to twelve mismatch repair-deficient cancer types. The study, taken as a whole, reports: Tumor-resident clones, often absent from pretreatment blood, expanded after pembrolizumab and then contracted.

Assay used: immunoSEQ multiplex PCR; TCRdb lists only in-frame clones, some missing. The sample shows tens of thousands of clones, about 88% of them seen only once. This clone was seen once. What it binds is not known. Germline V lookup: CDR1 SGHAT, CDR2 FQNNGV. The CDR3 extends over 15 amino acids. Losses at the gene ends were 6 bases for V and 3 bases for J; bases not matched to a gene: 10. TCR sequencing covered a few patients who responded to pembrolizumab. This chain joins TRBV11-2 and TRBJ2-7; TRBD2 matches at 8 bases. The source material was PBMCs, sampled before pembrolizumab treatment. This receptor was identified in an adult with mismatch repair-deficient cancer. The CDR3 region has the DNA TGTGCCAGCAGACCAGTCGGGACTAGTGGCTACGAGCAGTACTTC. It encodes CASRPVGTSGYEQYF.